These 24 T cell receptor beta chains originate from one sample sequenced in a study of T cell responses to AZD1222 COVID-19 vaccine (dated by TCRdb to about 2021). Sample time point, as interpreted from the label and publication: baseline before first vaccination. The receptor library was made with the immunoSEQ multiplex PCR assay. TCRdb mirrors the immuneACCESS table, restricted to in-frame sequences. Some clones are absent from its copies; in checked studies, under half trace to an unresolved V gene, and the reason for the others is unknown. Recorded for this sample are roughly 100,000 clones; 75% to 90% of them occurred a single time. The leading ten clones occupy less than 6% of the sample. The sequencing used peripheral blood, collected on day 0 of AZD1222 vaccination. These receptors all stem from an adult in good health.

This sequence joins TRBV4-3 and TRBJ2-1; 7 bases agree with TRBD2. J was trimmed by 4 bases and V by 0 bases; bases with no gene match: 6. The CDR3 contains 16 residues. CDR1 is LGHNA and CDR2 is YSLEER in the germline V gene. Here the CDR3 reads CASSQDVSGHYNEQFF. For the CDR3, the DNA is TGCGCCAGCAGCCAAGATGTTAGCGGGCATTACAATGAGCAGTTCTTC.

In DNA form, the CDR3 reads TGTGCCAGCAGCGCAGGGTGGAGCCGCCAGCCCCAGCATTTT. Its protein product is CASSAGWSRQPQHF. V usage is TRBV25-1 and J usage is TRBJ1-5; tentative D call: TRBD1 (5 bases). CDR3 length: 14 residues. The germline V gene encodes CDR1 MGHDK and CDR2 SYGVNS. Trimming shortened V by 6 bases and J by 7 bases, and 16 bases separated the two germline ends.

CDR3 sequence reads: CASSEEQGIYEQYF. In DNA form, the CDR3 reads TGTGCCAGCAGCGAAGAACAGGGTATCTACGAGCAGTACTTC. J is TRBJ2-7 and V is TRBV7-9; tentative D call: TRBD1 (6 bases). V was cut by 5 bases and J by 3 bases, with 14 bases left in between. The CDR3 spans 14 residues. From germline, CDR1 is SEHNR and CDR2 FQNEAQ (reference sequence).

The chain recombines TRBV6-5 with TRBJ1-1; D is undetermined. The length of the CDR3 is 16 residues. V gave up 2 bases and J gave up 0 bases, with 13 bases separating them. The germline V gene encodes CDR1 MNHEY and CDR2 SVGAGI. CDR3 DNA sequence: TGTGCCAGCAGTTACAAAGGTATCCTGGTGAACACTGAAGCTTTCTTT. Translating gives CASSYKGILVNTEAFF.

The chain combines TRBV7-2 with TRBJ2-1; D possibly uses TRBD1 or TRBD2 (5 bases each). The CDR3 has 15 amino acids. Germline CDR1 is SGHTA and CDR2 is FQGNSA. Trimming cost V 1 base and J 7 bases, with 14 bases left between them. CDR3 in DNA: TGTGCCAGCAGCTTAGGTTCCGGGACGGGTAATGAGCAGTTCTTC. Residues: CASSLGSGTGNEQFF.

J is TRBJ1-5 and V is TRBV18, with TRBD1 matching 7 bases. Trimming removed 5 bases from V and 6 bases from J; junction bases left unmatched: 10. Per germline, CDR1 KGHSH and CDR2 LQKENI. The CDR3 loop spans 15 amino acids. In nucleotides, the CDR3 is TGTGCCAGCTCATCCAGGGGGTTTGGGGGTCAGCCCCAGCATTTT. Amino acids: CASSSRGFGGQPQHF.

The chain employs TRBV29-1 and TRBJ2-6, with 8 bases that match TRBD1. In germline, CDR1 is SQVTM, CDR2 ANQGSEA. Germline trimming cut 6 bases from V and 1 base from J; bases unmatched to any gene: 5. The length of the CDR3 is 15 residues. CDR3 in DNA: TGCAGCGTCGGACAGGGTTTATCTGGGGCCAACGTCCTGACTTTC. It codes for CSVGQGLSGANVLTF.

The chain recombines TRBV15 with TRBJ1-5; TRBD1 aligns across 11 bases. This CDR3 contains 20 residues. Per germline, CDR1 LNHNV and CDR2 YYDKDF (reference sequence). The trim removed 5 bases at V and 4 bases at J, leaving 19 bases unmatched. CDR3 sequence (DNA): TGTGCCACCAGCTCCCCCCCAGGGTCCGGGACAGGGGGAGGGAATCAGCCCCAGCATTTT. Translated, it gives CATSSPPGSGTGGGNQPQHF.

This chain uses TRBV10-3 with TRBJ1-2; no reliable D call. The CDR3 runs to 12 residues. The germline V gene encodes CDR1 ENHRY and CDR2 SYGVKD. Trimming took 6 bases from V and 2 from J, leaving 7 bases between them. The CDR3 spells CAISVENYGYTF. In DNA, the CDR3 is TGTGCCATCAGCGTGGAGAACTATGGCTACACCTTC.

J is TRBJ2-1 and V is TRBV5-1, with 9 nucleotides matching TRBD2. The V gene end was trimmed by 2 bases and the J gene end by 4 bases; junction bases not matched to a gene: 4. CDR1 SGHRS and CDR2 YFSETQ come from the germline V gene. The CDR3 runs 15 residues. The CDR3 sequence is CASSFATSGYNEQFF. Written as DNA, the CDR3 is TGCGCCAGCAGCTTTGCGACTAGCGGATACAATGAGCAGTTCTTC.

V usage is TRBV28 and J usage is TRBJ1-3; TRBD1 matches 7 bases. The CDR3 length is 17 residues. Germline loops: CDR1 MDHEN, CDR2 SYDVKM. Trimming took 6 bases from V and 4 from J; bases not matched to a gene: 15. The CDR3 loop is CASRSPGQSLLGNTIYF. In DNA form, the CDR3 reads TGTGCCAGCAGATCACCGGGACAGAGCCTTCTAGGAAACACCATATATTTT.

The chain recombines TRBV29-1 with TRBJ1-3, with no clear D. There are 12 residues in the CDR3. Germline-derived CDR1 and CDR2 are SQVTM and ANQGSEA. Trimming cost V 4 bases and J 0 bases, with 4 bases left between them. CDR3: CSVAVSGNTIYF. DNA of the CDR3: TGCAGCGTTGCCGTCTCTGGAAACACCATATATTTT.

This clone has just a few counts. The chain combines TRBV29-1 with TRBJ1-4; no clear D. The V and J ends lost 5 bases and 5 bases respectively, with 12 bases between them. The CDR3 runs to 13 residues. The germline V gene encodes CDR1 SQVTM and CDR2 ANQGSEA. The CDR3 DNA sequence: TGCAGCGTTCTTGGTGGGTTCAATGAAAAACTGTTTTTT. Amino acids: CSVLGGFNEKLFF.

V is TRBV2 and J is TRBJ2-1, with 13 bases fitting TRBD2. The V segment lost 6 bases and the J segment 0 bases; nucleotides outside the gene matches: 11. Germline V gene data show CDR1 as SNHLY and CDR2 as FYNNEI. The CDR3 covers 19 residues. The DNA for the CDR3 is TGTGCCAGCAGGGTTCCCGGGACTAGCGGGACCGGCTCCTACAATGAGCAGTTCTTC. Translation gives CASRVPGTSGTGSYNEQFF.

The chain carries TRBV28 and TRBJ1-5, with no clear D. V was clipped by 6 bases and J by 1 base, with 10 bases between them. Germline CDR1 and CDR2: MDHEN and SYDVKM. The CDR3 extends over 14 amino acids. The CDR3 DNA sequence: TGTGCCAGCAGGGGCCGAACAAGCAATCAGCCCCAGCATTTT. This gives the protein CASRGRTSNQPQHF.

This chain uses TRBV18 with TRBJ2-3; 8 positions agree with TRBD2. The germline V gene encodes CDR1 KGHSH and CDR2 LQKENI. V lost 3 bases to trimming and J lost 4 bases; unmatched junction nucleotides: 3. This CDR3 is built from 14 residues. The CDR3 spells CASSPGGVADTQYF. The CDR3 DNA follows: TGTGCCAGCTCACCCGGGGGGGTCGCAGATACGCAGTATTTT.

This chain uses TRBV30 with TRBJ1-3; TRBD1 matches at 8 bases. The V gene end was trimmed by 1 base and the J gene end by 3 bases; junction bases not matched to a gene: 5. Per the germline V gene, CDR1 is GTSNPN and CDR2 is SVGIG (reference sequence). The CDR3 loop spans 15 amino acids. CDR3 region: CAWSAQGGYGNTIYF. The CDR3 DNA sequence: TGTGCCTGGAGTGCACAGGGGGGGTATGGAAACACCATATATTTT.

The chain has TRBV19 and TRBJ1-1, with 10 bases matching TRBD1. The V and J ends lost 4 bases and 0 bases, in that order; junction bases with no gene match: 5. The germline CDR1 and CDR2 sequences are LNHDA and SQIVND (reference sequence). This CDR3 comprises 16 residues. The CDR3 here is CASSKPGQGMNTEAFF. The CDR3 nucleotides are TGTGCCAGTAGTAAACCGGGACAGGGGATGAACACTGAAGCTTTCTTT. The variable domain in full, with the rest retrieved from reference TRBV19 and TRBJ1-1, is DGGITQSPKYLFRKEGQNVTLSCEQNLNHDAMYWYRQDPGQGLRLIYYSQIVNDFQKGDIAEGYSVSREKKESFPLTVTSAQKNPTAFYLCASSKPGQGMNTEAFFGQGTRLTVV.

The V and J genes are TRBV7-8 and TRBJ1-4, with D unresolved. The CDR3 is 15 residues long. From germline, CDR1 is SGHVS and CDR2 FQNEAQ. Trimming cost V 2 bases and J 2 bases, with 9 bases left between them. CDR3 loop: CASSLSEGTNEKLFF. CDR3 nucleotides: TGTGCCAGCAGCTTAAGCGAGGGCACTAATGAAAAACTGTTTTTT. Based on the CDR3 plus reference TRBV7-8 and TRBJ1-4, the full variable domain is GAGVSQSPRYKVAKRGQDVALRCDPISGHVSLFWYQQALGQGPEFLTYFQNEAQLDKSGLPSDRFFAERPEGSVSTLKIQRTQQEDSAVYLCASSLSEGTNEKLFFGSGTQLSVL.

The rearrangement joins TRBV3-1 (or the pseudogene TRBV3-2) to TRBJ2-3; 7 bases are a match to TRBD2. The CDR3 contains 15 residues. In germline, CDR1 is LGHDT, CDR2 YNNKEL (reference sequence). J was trimmed by 0 bases and V by 3 bases; bases with no gene match: 3. Here the CDR3 DNA reads TGTGCCAGCAGCCAGAATAGCGGGAGCACAGATACGCAGTATTTT. Its translation: CASSQNSGSTDTQYF.

This clone was detected once. V is TRBV6-5 and J is TRBJ1-3; no definite D call. Germline V gene lookup returns CDR1 MNHEY and CDR2 SVGAGI. Trimming shortened V by 7 bases and J by 0 bases, and 10 bases separated the two germline ends. This CDR3 is 14 amino acids long. The CDR3 region has the DNA TGTGCCAGCAATGGACTGATCTCTGGAAACACCATATATTTT. It is translated as CASNGLISGNTIYF.

V gene TRBV5-1 combines with J gene TRBJ1-1; D possibly corresponds to TRBD1 (6 bases). CDR3 size: 14 residues. Germline values: CDR1 SGHRS, CDR2 YFSETQ. The germline V and J ends were trimmed by 4 bases and 3 bases, with 13 bases remaining between them. Here the CDR3 reads CASSPQGGYTEAFF. CDR3 nucleotide sequence: TGCGCCAGCAGCCCACAGGGTGGGTACACTGAAGCTTTCTTT.

This sequence joins TRBV30 and TRBJ1-4, with D unresolved. The CDR3 has 16 residues. Germline values: CDR1 GTSNPN, CDR2 SVGIG (reference sequence). V was cut by 0 bases and J by 6 bases, with 17 bases left in between. CDR3 nucleotide sequence: TGTGCCTGGAGTGTAGAGAGGGTGCGTTATTATGAAAAACTGTTTTTT. Its translation is CAWSVERVRYYEKLFF.

A single count supports this clone. V usage is TRBV12-3 or TRBV12-4 and J usage is TRBJ1-5; D is unclear. Trimming took 5 bases from V and 5 from J, leaving 7 bases between them. There are 12 residues in the CDR3. In nucleotides, the CDR3 is TGTGCCAGCAGTGGCCAATATCAGCCCCAGCATTTT. Translation: CASSGQYQPQHF.